The 13 T cell receptor beta chains below all came from one sample that was sequenced in a study of cytomegalovirus exposure and HLA in healthy donors (dated by TCRdb to about 2017). The library was produced with the immunoSEQ multiplex PCR assay. A mixture of 60 forward primers for TCR Vbeta segments and 13 reverse primers for TCR Jbeta segments was used in the multiplex PCR. In its TCRdb copy, this immuneACCESS table keeps in-frame sequences only and misses some clones. Where compared with another copy, unresolved V genes explain less than half of these, and the others have no known cause. The table for this sample lists tens of thousands of clones. Less than 0.65% of the sample is taken by the ten largest. The sequenced sample was PBMCs. Receptors were obtained from a man aged 50 to 59 in good health and CMV-seronegative.

CDR3 sequence reads: CASSSVNTEAFF. The CDR3, as DNA: TGTGCCAGCAGTTCGGTAAACACTGAAGCTTTCTTT. The chain combines TRBV28 with TRBJ1-1; the D is unclear. This CDR3 region has 12 residues. The V end was cut by 4 bases, the J end by 2 bases, with 5 bases between. The germline V gene encodes CDR1 MDHEN and CDR2 SYDVKM.

The gene calls are TRBV19 and TRBJ2-5; no clear D gene. This CDR3 comprises 13 residues. V was cut by 1 base and J by 5 bases, with 8 bases left in between. The germline V gene has CDR1 LNHDA and CDR2 SQIVND (reference sequence). CDR3: CASSIVARETQYF. CDR3 coding DNA: TGTGCCAGTAGTATAGTTGCTAGGGAGACCCAGTACTTC.

V usage is TRBV7-6 and J usage is TRBJ1-1; D may be TRBD1 (5 bases). V was cut by 4 bases and J by 6 bases, with 15 bases left in between. This CDR3 is built from 14 residues. The germline V gene encodes CDR1 SGHVS and CDR2 FNYEAQ. The CDR3, as DNA: TGTGCCAGCAGCTCCACCCCCCAGGGCTCTGAAGCTTTCTTT. This sequence encodes CASSSTPQGSEAFF.

J is TRBJ1-5 and V is TRBV15; no clear D gene. The germline gives CDR1 LNHNV, CDR2 YYDKDF (reference sequence). Trimming cost V 0 bases and J 7 bases, with 7 bases left between them. This CDR3 is 13 amino acids long. Written as DNA, the CDR3 is TGTGCCACCAGCAGAGATACGGGGCAGCCCCAGCATTTT. Protein product: CATSRDTGQPQHF.

The rearrangement uses TRBV6-5 and TRBJ1-1; TRBD1 might be the D (5 bases). The germline V gene encodes CDR1 MNHEY and CDR2 SVGAGI. The CDR3 loop spans 15 amino acids. Trimming pared 0 bases from V and 4 bases from J, leaving 12 bases between. CDR3 region: CASSYSGRGGTEAFF. DNA for the CDR3: TGTGCCAGCAGTTACTCGGGACGGGGAGGCACTGAAGCTTTCTTT.

A remark on this clone: This specimen includes other DNA sequences encoding the same CDR3. V is TRBV2 and J is TRBJ1-6; 9 nucleotides agree with TRBD1. Germline trimming cut 6 bases from V and 10 bases from J; bases unmatched to any gene: 4. CDR1 and CDR2 from the germline V gene are SNHLY and FYNNEI. The CDR3 totals 13 residues. DNA of the CDR3: TGTGCCAGCAGCGGACAGGGGAACTCACCCCTCCACTTT. Protein sequence: CASSGQGNSPLHF.

V gene TRBV11-2 combines with J gene TRBJ2-4; D call uncertain. V was cut by 1 base and J by 8 bases, with 9 bases left in between. The CDR3 contains 13 residues. Germline V lookup: CDR1 SGHAT, CDR2 FQNNGV. The chain's CDR3 is CASSLGENDIQYF. The CDR3, as DNA: TGTGCCAGCAGCTTAGGCGAGAATGACATTCAGTACTTC.

The chain carries TRBV7-9 and TRBJ2-3; TRBD2 might be the D (6 bases). Germline-derived CDR1 and CDR2 are SEHNR and FQNEAQ (reference sequence). The V gene lost 5 bases and the J gene lost 0 bases, with 15 bases spanning the gap. There are 16 residues in the CDR3. The CDR3 DNA follows: TGTGCCAGCAGCCCAGTAGCGGTTTCTAGCACAGATACGCAGTATTTT. The encoded protein is CASSPVAVSSTDTQYF.

The CDR3 here is CASSSQTGGEEKLFF. The CDR3 nucleotides are TGCGCCAGCAGCTCACAGACAGGGGGTGAGGAAAAACTGTTTTTT. The rearrangement links TRBV5-1 to TRBJ1-4; TRBD1 aligns across 9 bases. This CDR3 region has 15 residues. CDR1 is SGHRS, CDR2 YFSETQ, per germline. J lost 8 bases, V lost 3 bases, and 8 bases had no gene match.

V and J are TRBV13 and TRBJ2-7; TRBD2 might be the D (6 bases). Trimming left V 5 bases short and J 2 bases short, with 16 bases between. CDR1 PRHDT and CDR2 FYEKMQ come from the germline V gene (reference sequence). The CDR3 spans 15 residues. The CDR3 region is CASSLDPGETYEQYF. The CDR3 DNA sequence: TGTGCCAGCAGCCTTGATCCGGGGGAGACCTACGAGCAGTACTTC.

J is TRBJ1-5 and V is TRBV6-1; TRBD1 matches at 7 bases. Germline V lookup: CDR1 MNHNS, CDR2 SASEGT. V shed 4 bases, J shed 4 bases, and the junction held 4 bases outside the gene matches. The CDR3 is 14 amino acids. The CDR3 coding sequence is TGTGCCAGCAGTGGAGGGGGCTGGAATCAGCCCCAGCATTTT. Translation: CASSGGGWNQPQHF.

The chain is built from TRBV5-1 and TRBJ2-5; 8 bases map to TRBD2. The length of the CDR3 is 16 residues. Trimming took 3 bases from V and 3 from J; bases not matched to a gene: 10. CDR1 and CDR2 from the germline V gene are SGHRS and YFSETQ. The DNA for the CDR3 is TGCGCCAGCAGCTGGAAATCGTCCGGGGGGGAAGAGACCCAGTACTTC. Amino acid sequence: CASSWKSSGGEETQYF. The whole variable domain, remainder taken from reference TRBV5-1 and TRBJ2-5, is KAGVTQTPRYLIKTRGQQVTLSCSPISGHRSVSWYQQTPGQGLQFLFEYFSETQRNKGNFPGRFSGRQFSNSRSEMNVSTLELGDSALYLCASSWKSSGGEETQYFGPGTRLLVL.

The V call is TRBV7-9, the J call TRBJ1-5, with 7 positions matching TRBD1. V lost 4 bases, J lost 4 bases, and 7 bases stayed unmatched. The CDR3 has 15 amino acids. Germline assignment: CDR1 SEHNR and CDR2 FQNEAQ (reference sequence). CDR3 protein: CASSSTTGVNQPQHF. CDR3 sequence (DNA): TGTGCCAGCAGCTCAACTACAGGGGTGAATCAGCCCCAGCATTTT.